The next 5 T cell receptor beta chains were all read from a single sample in a study of low-dose radiotherapy and immunotherapy resistance in tumors. First-strand cDNA used TRAV- and TRBV-specific primers, covering alpha and beta chains. Amplification of TCRs used a constant-region primer and V-primer adapter for around 18 PCR cycles. In TCRdb, the reads were re-called with MiXCR into one record per CDR3 protein. The repertoire consists of about 100,000 distinct CDR3 sequences, with around 20% occurring once and the leading ten covering roughly 3.9%. Documented time point: after trial treatment. Treatment noted: LDRT plus nivolumab, ipilimumab, low-dose cyclophosphamide and aspirin (RACIN trial). Sequencing was performed on PBMCs, taken after low-dose radiotherapy plus immunotherapy. The source of these receptors is a male donor with prostate cancer.

This clonotype was seen at least ten times. The chain has TRBV2 and TRBJ2-7, with TRBD2 identical over 12 bases. V lost 6 bases to trimming and J lost 0 bases; unmatched junction nucleotides: 6. The CDR3 has 16 amino acids. Germline CDR1 and CDR2: SNHLY and FYNNEI. CDR3 loop: CASRATSGGSSYEQYF. CDR3 DNA: TGTGCCAGCAGAGCGACTAGCGGGGGTAGCTCCTACGAGCAGTACTTC.

This clonotype has a count of ten or more. The chain couples TRBV5-1 to TRBJ1-3; a weak D match, TRBD1 (5 bases). Germline assignment: CDR1 SGHRS and CDR2 YFSETQ. The CDR3 covers 14 residues. V lost 2 bases to trimming and J lost 2 bases, with 8 bases between them. The CDR3 loop is CASSFRAPGNTIYF. CDR3 coding DNA: TGCGCCAGCAGCTTCAGGGCCCCTGGAAACACCATATATTTT.

In this sample, this clonotype turned up many times. This chain connects TRBV19 to TRBJ2-1; D gene unclear. The germline gives CDR1 LNHDA, CDR2 SQIVND (reference sequence). V was cut by 7 bases and J by 9 bases, with 16 bases left in between. The CDR3 has 13 amino acids. The CDR3 coding sequence is TGTGCCAGTATCAACGTAGCTGGTGGTGAGCAGTTCTTC. Translating gives CASINVAGGEQFF.

This clonotype was seen at least ten times. The chain is built from TRBV15 and TRBJ2-7; possibly TRBD2 for D (5 bases). There are 14 residues in the CDR3. V was trimmed by 2 bases and J by 2 bases, leaving 10 bases between them. Germline V gene sequence: CDR1 LNHNV, CDR2 YYDKDF (reference sequence). The CDR3 protein is CATSRPTGTYEQYF. CDR3 DNA sequence: TGTGCCACCAGCAGACCGACGGGGACCTACGAGCAGTACTTC. The full variable domain, completed using reference TRBV15 and TRBJ2-7, is DAMVIQNPRYQVTQFGKPVTLSCSQTLNHNVMYWYQQKSSQAPKLLFHYYDKDFNNEADTPDNFQSRRPNTSFCFLDIRSPGLGDTAMYLCATSRPTGTYEQYFGPGTRLTVT.

This clonotype was observed a handful of times. The DNA is left out, because the CDR3 cannot be placed on it with certainty; the CDR3 is given as TCRdb lists it. The chain has TRBV7-9 and TRBJ2-2; whether TRBD1, the table's D call, matches the DNA was not checked. The CDR3 is 20 residues long, ends included. Germline CDR1 reads SEHNR; CDR2 reads FQNEAQ (reference sequence). CDR3 loop: CASSRTGAAGTGATGELFFF.